A single sample is the source of the 8 T cell receptor beta chains below, sequenced in a study of cytomegalovirus exposure and HLA in healthy donors. The PCR ran on 60 Vbeta and 13 Jbeta primers. The protocol was immunoSEQ multiplex PCR, while the TCRdb copy is restricted to in-frame clones and leaves out a portion. In the table there are roughly 120,000 clones, about 8.5% of which are singletons. The sample taken for sequencing was PBMCs. The origin of the receptors is a middle-aged man in good health and CMV-seronegative.

In its sample, this clone was seen a few times. This chain joins TRBV19 and TRBJ2-5; maybe TRBD1 (6 bases). The closer fit of TRBJ2-7 to the DNA end suggests the J call may be wrong. The germline V gene encodes CDR1 LNHDA and CDR2 SQIVND (reference sequence). This CDR3 is built from 15 residues. CDR3 DNA sequence: TGTGCCACCCCATCCCCCCGGGACACTTCCTACGAGCAGTACTTC. This translates into CATPSPRDTSYEQYF.

A few counts support this clone. This chain connects TRBV4-3 to TRBJ2-3, with a tentative D call TRBD1 (5 bases). In germline, CDR1 is LGHNA, CDR2 YSLEER. The V and J ends lost 0 bases and 6 bases respectively, with 7 bases between them. The CDR3 is 13 amino acids. The CDR3 coding sequence is TGCGCCAGCAGCCAAGATTGGGGCGATACGCAGTATTTT. Translation: CASSQDWGDTQYF.

This clone has a handful of counts. This chain joins TRBV27 and TRBJ2-7; perhaps TRBD2 as D (6 bases). The CDR3 has 14 residues. V was clipped by 3 bases and J by 3 bases, with 12 bases between them. CDR1 is MNHEY and CDR2 is SMNVEV in the germline V gene (reference sequence). The CDR3 reads CASSFRSGSYEQYF. CDR3 coding DNA: TGTGCCAGCAGTTTTCGTAGCGGAAGCTACGAGCAGTACTTC.

This chain links TRBV19 with TRBJ1-4; TRBD1 might be the D (6 bases). Germline V CDR1 and CDR2: LNHDA, SQIVND (reference sequence). The CDR3 is 15 residues long. Trimming stripped 5 bases from V and 7 bases from J, with 17 bases between. This CDR3 is CASSPTGSRPEKLFF. CDR3 in DNA: TGTGCCAGTAGTCCCACAGGGAGCCGACCTGAAAAACTGTTTTTT.

CDR3 in DNA: TGTGCCAGCAGCAAGTCGGGGGGGCCCTTCGATGAGCAGTTCTTC. Protein sequence: CASSKSGGPFDEQFF. The J gene is TRBJ2-1, the V gene TRBV7-6, with TRBD2 identical over 8 bases. With V trimmed by 5 bases and J by 8 bases, 11 bases remained unmatched. There are 15 residues in the CDR3. The germline V gene encodes CDR1 SGHVS and CDR2 FNYEAQ.

This clone was counted only a few times. The gene calls are TRBV5-1 and TRBJ2-7, with 8 positions matching TRBD1. Germline values: CDR1 SGHRS, CDR2 YFSETQ. Trimming removed 4 bases from V and 3 bases from J; junction bases left unmatched: 3. This CDR3 comprises 13 residues. DNA of the CDR3: TGCGCCAGCAGCACAGGGGGAGTCTACGAGCAGTACTTC. Amino acids: CASSTGGVYEQYF.

The genes are TRBV11-1 and TRBJ1-2; D call uncertain. The V gene's germline CDR1 is SGHAT and CDR2 FQDESV (reference sequence). The V gene lost 3 bases and the J gene lost 4 bases, with 6 bases spanning the gap. The CDR3 contains 12 residues. CDR3 DNA sequence: TGTGCCAGCAGCTTGGGCAGCTATGGCTACACCTTC. It is translated as CASSLGSYGYTF.

This clone was counted a few times. The chain couples TRBV27 to TRBJ1-5, with 7 bases identical to TRBD1. CDR3 length: 13 amino acids. Germline trimming cut 4 bases from V and 4 bases from J; bases unmatched to any gene: 1. Germline loops: CDR1 MNHEY, CDR2 SMNVEV (reference sequence). CDR3 sequence reads: CASSSTGNQPQHF. CDR3 nucleotide sequence: TGTGCCAGCAGTTCGACAGGGAATCAGCCCCAGCATTTT.